This is a list of T cell receptor beta chains from one sample in a study of radiotherapy plus CTLA-4 blockade in lung cancer. Assay: immunoSEQ multiplex PCR; the TCRdb copy retains only in-frame clones and omits some. The profile shows 60,000 to 70,000 clones, roughly 85% of them singletons. Specimen: peripheral blood, collected from a patient treated with radiotherapy plus ipilimumab. The receptor set was obtained from a human donor with non-small cell lung cancer who had a complete response to radiotherapy plus ipilimumab. Both conserved end residues are part of each CDR3. The D gene is left open where the match is weak. Size is stated for part of the rows, as once, few or many counts, or as a class when the clone is expanded.

CDR3aa: CAWSVITDTQYF; CDR3nt: TGTGCCTGGAGTGTAATTACAGATACGCAGTATTTT; v_gene: TRBV30; d_gene: NA; abundance: NA; j_gene: TRBJ2-3
CDR3aa: CASSLDGNTGELFF; CDR3nt: TGTGCCAGCAGCCTTGACGGGAACACCGGGGAGCTGTTTTTT; v_gene: TRBV7-2; d_gene: NA; abundance: NA; j_gene: TRBJ2-2
CDR3aa: CASSEGDRAYNEQFF; CDR3nt: TGTGCCAGCAGTGAAGGGGACAGGGCCTACAATGAGCAGTTCTTC; v_gene: TRBV6-1; d_gene: TRBD1; abundance: NA; j_gene: TRBJ2-1
CDR3aa: CAISESGATPEAFF; CDR3nt: TGTGCCATCAGTGAGTCGGGGGCAACCCCTGAAGCTTTCTTT; v_gene: TRBV10-3; d_gene: NA; abundance: NA; j_gene: TRBJ1-1
CDR3aa: CASSPDRGHQPQHF; CDR3nt: TGTGCCAGCAGCCCGGACAGGGGGCATCAGCCCCAGCATTTT; v_gene: TRBV6-6; d_gene: TRBD1; abundance: NA; j_gene: TRBJ1-5
CDR3aa: CASSPSFGAGGTFF; CDR3nt: TGTGCCAGCAGTCCATCCTTTGGGGCCGGGGGGACTTTCTTT; v_gene: TRBV28; d_gene: NA; abundance: NA; j_gene: TRBJ1-1
CDR3aa: CASSQDMQGRYGYTF; CDR3nt: TGTGCCAGCAGCCAAGATATGCAGGGGAGGTATGGCTACACCTTC; v_gene: TRBV14; d_gene: NA; abundance: NA; j_gene: TRBJ1-2
CDR3aa: CASSPGQTGEQYF; CDR3nt: TGTGCCAGCTCACCAGGTCAAACGGGTGAGCAGTACTTC; v_gene: TRBV18; d_gene: NA; abundance: NA; j_gene: TRBJ2-7
CDR3aa: CASSLKRRDKETQYF; CDR3nt: TGTGCCAGCAGTTTAAAAAGACGGGATAAAGAGACCCAGTACTTC; v_gene: TRBV28; d_gene: NA; abundance: few; j_gene: TRBJ2-5
CDR3aa: CASSPPDTDTQYF; CDR3nt: TGCGCCAGCAGCCCACCGGACACAGATACGCAGTATTTT; v_gene: TRBV4-1; d_gene: NA; abundance: NA; j_gene: TRBJ2-3
CDR3aa: CASSHGLAKQETQYF; CDR3nt: TGCGCCAGCAGCCATGGGCTAGCGAAACAAGAGACCCAGTACTTC; v_gene: TRBV4-1; d_gene: NA; abundance: NA; j_gene: TRBJ2-5
CDR3aa: CASSLNQGADTQYF; CDR3nt: TGCGCCAGCAGCTTGAATCAGGGGGCTGATACGCAGTATTTT; v_gene: TRBV5-1; d_gene: TRBD1; abundance: NA; j_gene: TRBJ2-3
CDR3aa: CASSLEQGNQETQYF; CDR3nt: TGTGCCAGCAGCTTGGAACAGGGCAACCAAGAGACCCAGTACTTC; v_gene: TRBV7-6; d_gene: NA; abundance: once; j_gene: TRBJ2-5
CDR3aa: CASSLRRGDTEAFF; CDR3nt: TGTGCTAGCAGCTTACGCCGGGGGGACACTGAAGCTTTCTTT; v_gene: TRBV7-7; d_gene: NA; abundance: NA; j_gene: TRBJ1-1
CDR3aa: CASSILGNAKNIQYF; CDR3nt: TGTGCCAGTAGTATTTTGGGGAACGCCAAAAACATTCAGTACTTC; v_gene: TRBV19; d_gene: NA; abundance: NA; j_gene: TRBJ2-4
CDR3aa: CASSLVGGPTEAFF; CDR3nt: TGTGCCAGCAGCTTAGTTGGGGGGCCTACTGAAGCTTTCTTT; v_gene: TRBV7-2; d_gene: NA; abundance: NA; j_gene: TRBJ1-1
CDR3aa: CASSWMAANTGELFF; CDR3nt: TGTGCCAGCAGCTGGATGGCCGCGAACACCGGGGAGCTGTTTTTT; v_gene: TRBV5-8; d_gene: NA; abundance: few; j_gene: TRBJ2-2
CDR3aa: CASSIGTGGEQFF; CDR3nt: TGTGCCAGTAGTATTGGGACAGGGGGCGAGCAGTTCTTC; v_gene: TRBV19; d_gene: TRBD1; abundance: NA; j_gene: TRBJ2-1
CDR3aa: CAFLADGALRENSEAFF; CDR3nt: TGTGCCTTCCTTGCGGACGGGGCCTTGAGGGAGAACTCTGAAGCTTTCTTT; v_gene: TRBV10-3; d_gene: NA; abundance: few; j_gene: TRBJ1-1
CDR3aa: CASSLDAGDEQFF; CDR3nt: TGCGCCAGCAGCTTGGACGCGGGCGATGAGCAGTTCTTC; v_gene: TRBV5-1; d_gene: NA; abundance: NA; j_gene: TRBJ2-1
CDR3aa: CASSIVVGNRGPDTQYF; CDR3nt: TGTGCCAGTAGTATAGTTGTGGGGAACAGGGGCCCAGATACGCAGTATTTT; v_gene: TRBV19; d_gene: TRBD1; abundance: NA; j_gene: TRBJ2-3
CDR3aa: CASSAFDQGEAFF; CDR3nt: TGTGCCAGCAGCGCTTTCGACCAGGGTGAAGCTTTCTTT; v_gene: TRBV7-6; d_gene: NA; abundance: once; j_gene: TRBJ1-1